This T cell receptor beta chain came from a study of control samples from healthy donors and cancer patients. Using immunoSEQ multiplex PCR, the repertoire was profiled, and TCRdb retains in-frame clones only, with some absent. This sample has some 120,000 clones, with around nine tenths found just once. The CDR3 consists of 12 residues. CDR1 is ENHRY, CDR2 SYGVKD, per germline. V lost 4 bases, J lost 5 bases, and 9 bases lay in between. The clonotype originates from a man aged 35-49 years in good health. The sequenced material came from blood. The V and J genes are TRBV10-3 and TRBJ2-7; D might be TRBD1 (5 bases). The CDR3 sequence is CAISAAGNEQYF. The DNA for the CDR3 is TGTGCCATCAGTGCGGCAGGGAACGAGCAGTACTTC.